The T cell receptor (beta chain) under discussion was sequenced for a study of identical twins. A universal primer site came from template switching; cDNA carried unique molecular identifiers. TCRdb itself ran the 5' RACE reads through MiXCR, one entry per CDR3 protein. The sample lists about 700,000 distinct CDR3 sequences; 8.6% were seen once. Study-wide findings and caveats: Modeled out-of-frame TCR alpha sharing in monozygotic twins fell below observed levels. Partly confounded zero-insertion analyses could result from invariant MAIT and iNKT cells. When twins shared out-of-frame alpha sequences, those sequences had excess low generation probability.

A remark on this clonotype: Its antigen remains unidentified.

Germline V lookup: CDR1 SEHNR, CDR2 FQNEAQ (reference sequence). The CDR3 runs 17 residues. The V and J ends lost 4 bases and 3 bases, in that order; junction bases with no gene match: 10. This same sample was also part of a study on yellow fever vaccine responses in identical twins.

This chain links TRBV7-9 with TRBJ2-7, with TRBD2 matching 12 bases. The source of this sequence is a woman younger than 30 in good health. Material for sequencing was PBMCs. This CDR3 is CASSYPTSGSPDYEQYF. The CDR3 coding sequence is TGTGCCAGCAGCTACCCGACTAGCGGGAGCCCCGACTACGAGCAGTACTTC.